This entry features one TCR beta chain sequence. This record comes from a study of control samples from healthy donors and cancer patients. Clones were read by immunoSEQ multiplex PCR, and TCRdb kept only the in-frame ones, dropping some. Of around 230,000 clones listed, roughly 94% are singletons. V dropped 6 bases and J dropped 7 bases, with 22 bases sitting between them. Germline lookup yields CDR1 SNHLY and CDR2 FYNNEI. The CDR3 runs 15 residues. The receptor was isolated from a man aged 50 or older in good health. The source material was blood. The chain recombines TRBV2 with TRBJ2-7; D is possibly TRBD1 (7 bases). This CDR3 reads CASSRRGPPTGEQYV. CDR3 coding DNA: TGTGCCAGCAGCAGGAGGGGGCCTCCCACTGGGGAGCAGTACGTC.